A single sample is the source of the 10 T cell receptor beta chains below, sequenced in a study of Graves' ophthalmopathy and Graves' hyperthyroidism (dated by TCRdb to the late 2010s). The sequencer listed for this sample is Illumina HiSeq 2000. TCR beta CDR3 regions were amplified from RNA transcripts for repertoire sequencing. HTBI primers and the Qiagen OneStep RT-PCR kit were used in a first-round RT-PCR, which was followed by a second-round multiplex PCR, size selection and purification. TCRdb redid the processing of the public reads, applying fastp at Q25 and MiXCR, and retained in-frame beta chains. For every CDR3 protein sequence, its rows merge into one entry that carries the most common genes and DNA. This sample gives 600,000 to 650,000 distinct CDR3 sequences in total; 22% of them show up just once. More than 5.5% of the sample goes to the ten largest clones. The material sequenced was peripheral blood. Every receptor here comes from a woman under 30 with stable Graves' hyperthyroidism. Some clones in this sample may be carry-over from other donors' samples. Donor details come from another sample of the same person, matched by shared clones.

This clonotype appeared a few times. The chain couples TRBV12-3 or TRBV12-4 to TRBJ1-2, with D possibly TRBD1 on 5 matching bases. The CDR3 runs 14 residues. V was pared by 1 base and J by 4 bases, with 10 bases between. This CDR3 is CASSLGGGPYGYTF. The CDR3 nucleotides are TGTGCCAGCAGTTTAGGGGGCGGGCCCTATGGCTACACCTTC.

The rearrangement joins TRBV11-1 to TRBJ2-5, with TRBD2 matching over 12 bases. The CDR3 totals 18 residues. CDR1 and CDR2 (germline): SGHAT, FQDESV (reference sequence). The J segment lost 3 bases and the V segment lost 2 bases, leaving 10 bases of the junction unmatched. The CDR3, as DNA: TGTGCCAGCAGCTTACGGGCTAGCGGGAGGGCCCTCAAAGAGACCCAGTACTTC. This encodes CASSLRASGRALKETQYF.

This clonotype was counted many times. The J gene is TRBJ2-2, the V gene TRBV11-2; D may be TRBD1 (5 bases). Germline V gene sequence: CDR1 SGHAT, CDR2 FQNNGV. The CDR3 extends over 16 amino acids. The V end was cut by 6 bases, the J end by 2 bases, with 16 bases between. CDR3 region: CASSLPQGLNTGELFF. The CDR3 bases are TGTGCCAGCAGTCTCCCCCAGGGTTTAAACACCGGGGAGCTGTTTTTT.

The table lists this clonotype with a few counts. V is TRBV20-1 and J is TRBJ2-7; 8 bases align to TRBD2. CDR1 is DFQATT, CDR2 SNEGSKA, per germline (reference sequence). V dropped 0 bases and J dropped 5; count of bases not matched to a gene: 9. The CDR3 spans 15 residues. CDR3 bases: TGCAGTGCTAGAGATCCCCTAGCGGGCCTCCACGAGCAGTACTTC. It specifies CSARDPLAGLHEQYF.

Concerning this clonotype: Mismatch with germline at one junction end may stem from a read error. The rearrangement uses TRBV2 and TRBJ1-1, with a weak D call TRBD1 (6 bases). CDR3 length equals 11 residues. Germline V gives CDR1 SNHLY, CDR2 FYNNEI. CDR3 protein: CASGTGFEAVF. CDR3 sequence (DNA): TGTGCCAGCGGCACAGGGTTTGAAGCTGTCTTT.

Ten or more counts support this clonotype. A much more abundant neighbour one base away suggests this may be a read error. Here the CDR3 omits its conserved ending phenylalanine or tryptophan, so a read error is the likely source. The CDR3 DNA is TGTGCCAGCAGTTTAGGGGGTGGAGGTCCACTCCAGAACACCGGGGAGCTGTTTCTT. Its protein product is CASSLGGGGPLQNTGELFL. The chain combines TRBV12-3 or TRBV12-4 with TRBJ2-2; D perhaps matches TRBD2 (5 bases). The CDR3 sequence is 19 residues long. Trimming shortened V by 1 base and J by 1 base, and 19 bases separated the two germline ends.

The V gene is TRBV3-1, the J gene TRBJ1-1; no firm D call. The CDR3 consists of 15 residues. Trimming took off 0 bases at V and 2 bases at J, with 10 bases between the two ends. Germline lookup yields CDR1 LGHDT and CDR2 YNNKEL (reference sequence). The chain's CDR3 is CASSQERQFNTEAFF. The DNA of the CDR3 is TGTGCCAGCAGCCAAGAACGGCAATTTAACACTGAAGCTTTCTTT.

This chain uses TRBV4-2 with TRBJ2-4; D might be TRBD1 (6 bases). The CDR3 is 15 residues long. Germline V gene sequence: CDR1 LGHNA, CDR2 YNFKEQ. Trimming took off 1 base at V and 6 bases at J, with 13 bases between the two ends. Here the CDR3 DNA reads TGTGCCAGCAGCCAAGTTCGGACAGAAGCAAACATTCAGTACTTC. Its translation is CASSQVRTEANIQYF.

The sample holds a few counts of this clonotype. The V and J genes are TRBV19 and TRBJ1-2; tentative D call: TRBD1 (6 bases). This CDR3 spans 13 amino acids. Germline values: CDR1 LNHDA, CDR2 SQIVND (reference sequence). Trimming removed 11 bases at V and 8 bases at J, with 21 bases between. CDR3 DNA: TGTGCCGCTGCGGGCCGGGGGCAGCAGGGCTACACCTTC. Encoded protein: CAAAGRGQQGYTF. The full variable domain, rest sourced from reference TRBV19 and TRBJ1-2, is DGGITQSPKYLFRKEGQNVTLSCEQNLNHDAMYWYRQDPGQGLRLIYYSQIVNDFQKGDIAEGYSVSREKKESFPLTVTSAQKNPTAFYLCAAAGRGQQGYTFGSGTRLTVV.

This clonotype has just a few counts. The chain combines TRBV4-3 with TRBJ1-5; no firm D call. This CDR3 has 14 residues. Per germline, CDR1 LGHNA and CDR2 YSLEER. Between the trimmed V and J ends, which lost 2 bases and 5 bases, there was a span of 10 bases. The CDR3 spells CASSQTIWDQPQHF. The CDR3 coding sequence is TGCGCCAGCAGCCAAACTATCTGGGATCAGCCCCAGCATTTT.